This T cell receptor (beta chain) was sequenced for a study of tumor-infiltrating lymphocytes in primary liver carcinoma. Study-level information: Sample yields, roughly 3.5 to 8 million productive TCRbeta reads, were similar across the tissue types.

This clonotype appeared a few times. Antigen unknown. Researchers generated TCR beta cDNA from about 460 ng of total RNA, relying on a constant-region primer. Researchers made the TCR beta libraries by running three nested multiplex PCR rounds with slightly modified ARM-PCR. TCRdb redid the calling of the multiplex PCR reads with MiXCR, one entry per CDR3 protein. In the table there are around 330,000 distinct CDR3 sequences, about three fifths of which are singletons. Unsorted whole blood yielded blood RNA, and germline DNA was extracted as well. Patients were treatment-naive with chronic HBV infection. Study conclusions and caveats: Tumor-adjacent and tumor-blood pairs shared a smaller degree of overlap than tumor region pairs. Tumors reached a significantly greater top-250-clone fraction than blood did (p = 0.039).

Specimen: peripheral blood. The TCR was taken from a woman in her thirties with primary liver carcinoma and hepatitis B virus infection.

DNA of the CDR3: TGTGCCAGCAGTTTGTACAGCCTGCAAGAGACCCAGTACTTC. Residues: CASSLYSLQETQYF. The V call is TRBV28, the J call TRBJ2-5; D uncertain. V lost 3 bases and J 2 bases, leaving 10 bases between the germline ends. CDR1 MDHEN and CDR2 SYDVKM come from the germline V gene. This CDR3 contains 14 residues.